This T cell receptor beta chain originates from a study of long-term antiretroviral therapy in people with HIV. Trimming removed 4 bases from V and 1 base from J, with 14 bases in between. CDR3 length: 15 residues. Germline-derived CDR1 and CDR2 are SGDLS and YYNGEE. Assay version v3.0 of immunoSEQ was used, and it was run at survey level. TCRdb keeps only in-frame clones here, not all; method: immunoSEQ multiplex PCR. In the table there are around 26,000 clones, approximately 88% of which are singletons. This chain uses TRBV9 with TRBJ1-1, with D possibly TRBD1 on 5 matching bases. The TCR originated in a man aged 30 to 45 with HIV. The input for sequencing was unsorted PBMCs, taken around 4.3 years after starting antiretroviral therapy. The CDR3 region is CASSPRSQGNTEAFF. Here the CDR3 DNA reads TGTGCCAGCAGCCCAAGATCCCAGGGGAACACTGAAGCTTTCTTT.